Listed below are T cell receptor beta chains from one sample, sequenced in a study of human T cells and chemical hapten exposure. Each CDR3 protein gets one entry after TCRdb re-called the RACE reads with MiXCR. This sample has 380,000 or so distinct CDR3 sequences; roughly 5% occur once, and the top ten carry 2% to 2.5%. The sequencing used whole blood, collected in connection with sensitization to the hapten diphenylcyclopropenone (DPC). The receptor source for this set is a woman aged 45 to 65 with alopecia areata. Some clones in this sample may be carry-over from other donors' samples. CDR3s include the opening cysteine and the closing phenylalanine or tryptophan. The D gene is left open where the match is weak. Not all rows give a size; the values are once, few, many and, for expanded clones, a class.

CDR3 DNA,CDR3 protein,J gene,clone size,V gene,D gene
TGTGCCAGCAGTTTAGCTAGCGGGAGTGATGAGCAGTTCTTC,CASSLASGSDEQFF,TRBJ2-1,many,TRBV27,TRBD2
TGTGCCAGCAGCCAAGAGGTGGGCAGGGTTCGCACCGGGGAGCTGTTTTTT,CASSQEVGRVRTGELFF,TRBJ2-2,few,TRBV3-1,.
TGCGCCAGCAGCCCGGACAGGGGGCGCGACGAGCAGTACTTC,CASSPDRGRDEQYF,TRBJ2-7,many,TRBV5-1,TRBD1
TGCAGTGCTAGAGTCCCCCTAGCCGGAGGAGGTGGCGGTGGCTACACCTTC,CSARVPLAGGGGGGYTF,TRBJ1-2,few,TRBV20-1,.
TGCGCCAGCAGCTCCGAACGGACTAGCGGGAAGTACGAGCAGTACTTC,CASSSERTSGKYEQYF,TRBJ2-7,many,TRBV5-1,TRBD2
TGTGCATATCAGGGGCCAGCTGGGCGAGGTGAGCAGTTCTTC,CAYQGPAGRGEQFF,TRBJ2-1,many,TRBV12-2,.
TGTGCCATCAGTGAGATGGGGATCGCTAATTCACCCCTCCACTTT,CAISEMGIANSPLHF,TRBJ1-6,.,TRBV10-3,.
TGTGCCAGCAGCGGATACAATCAGCCCCAGCATTTT,CASSGYNQPQHF,TRBJ1-5,many,TRBV7-2,.
TGTGCCAGCAGCTTTGGGCAGACCCTTGAAGCTTTCTTT,CASSFGQTLEAFF,TRBJ1-1,.,TRBV5-6,.
TGTGCCAGCAGCTCGCTAACTAGGATCGGGGAGCTGTTTTTT,CASSSLTRIGELFF,TRBJ2-2,few,TRBV7-9,.
TGCGCCAGCAGTGAGTCGAGTTGGGTTGTGAACACTGAAGCTTTCTTT,CASSESSWVVNTEAFF,TRBJ1-1,many,TRBV10-2,.
TGTGCCAGCAGCCCGGGCCTAGGCCCCTACGAGCAGTACTTC,CASSPGLGPYEQYF,TRBJ2-7,.,TRBV7-2,.
TGCGCCAGCAGCTCGGTCCCGGGACAAGGATACGAGCAGTACTTC,CASSSVPGQGYEQYF,TRBJ2-7,many,TRBV5-1,.
TGTGCCACCAGTGTTAGGACAGGGGACTCTGGGGCCAACGTCCTGACTTTC,CATSVRTGDSGANVLTF,TRBJ2-6,few,TRBV24-1,TRBD1
TGTGCCAGCAGCCAAAGAGGGGGTATTGAAGCTTTCTTT,CASSQRGGIEAFF,TRBJ1-1,.,TRBV3-1,.
TGTGCCAGTAACCCGGGACGAAATTACGAGCAGTACTTC,CASNPGRNYEQYF,TRBJ2-7,.,TRBV19,.
TGTGCCAGCAGCTTGACGAGGGACAGGACCTATACGCAGTATTTT,CASSLTRDRTYTQYF,TRBJ2-3,few,TRBV5-4,TRBD1
TGCAGTGCTCACGGACAGGGTGGGAGGAGCAATCAGCCCCAGCATTTT,CSAHGQGGRSNQPQHF,TRBJ1-5,many,TRBV20-1,TRBD1
TGTGCCAGCAGTTTAATCCGGGACTCGAGCACAGATACGCAGTATTTT,CASSLIRDSSTDTQYF,TRBJ2-3,many,TRBV12-3/TRBV12-4,.
TGCGCCAGCAGCCAAGATTGGGGGATGTCTCGGGAAAAACTGTTTTTT,CASSQDWGMSREKLFF,TRBJ1-4,many,TRBV4-1,.
TGTGCCAGCAGCTTGGCCGGGACAGGGGACCCCTACGAGCAGTACTTC,CASSLAGTGDPYEQYF,TRBJ2-7,.,TRBV7-9,TRBD1
TGTGCCAGCAGCTTAGAGGGTTCACCTAACTATGGCTACACCTTC,CASSLEGSPNYGYTF,TRBJ1-2,many,TRBV7-6,.
TGTGCCAGCCGTTATATTCCCTGGGGAGCGGGGAGCACAGATACGCAGTATTTT,CASRYIPWGAGSTDTQYF,TRBJ2-3,many,TRBV6-2/TRBV6-3,TRBD2
TGTGCCAGCAGCTCTACTTGGGAGCCCCAGCATTTT,CASSSTWEPQHF,TRBJ1-5,many,TRBV12-3/TRBV12-4,.
TGCGCCAGCAGCTTTGCCAAGAGGAACACTGAAGCTTTCTTT,CASSFAKRNTEAFF,TRBJ1-1,many,TRBV5-1,.
TGCAGTGCGGCTACAGGGGGGGGAACCGGGGAGCTGTTTTTT,CSAATGGGTGELFF,TRBJ2-2,many,TRBV20-1,.
TGCAGTGCTAGAGAGGGGGAGGGGGAGAACAGACCCCAGCATTTT,CSAREGEGENRPQHF,TRBJ1-5,.,TRBV20-1,.
TGTGCCAGCAGCTTAGCCCGAGTAGCGGGGCCAACGCAGTATTTT,CASSLARVAGPTQYF,TRBJ2-3,.,TRBV7-2,TRBD2
TGCGCCAGCAGCCATGAGGGACTCGACAATGAGCAGTTCTTC,CASSHEGLDNEQFF,TRBJ2-1,many,TRBV4-1,.
TGTGCCAGCAGTTTACTGGGCCCTCCGAATGAAAAACTGTTTTTT,CASSLLGPPNEKLFF,TRBJ1-4,few,TRBV27,.
TGCAGCGTCCGACCGGGAGGCACAGATACGCAGTATTTT,CSVRPGGTDTQYF,TRBJ2-3,few,TRBV29-1,.
TGTGCCAGCAGTTTCCGTCATCGGTGGCCTGAAGCTTTCTTT,CASSFRHRWPEAFF,TRBJ1-1,.,TRBV6-6,.
TGCAGCGGTCGGGACTTCCAAGAGACCCAGTACTTC,CSGRDFQETQYF,TRBJ2-5,many,TRBV29-1,.
TGCAGCGTTGACAGGGGTAACAATGAGCAGTTCTTC,CSVDRGNNEQFF,TRBJ2-1,many,TRBV29-1,.
TGTGCCAGCAGCTCTTCACAGGGTTCTGGAAACACCATATATTTT,CASSSSQGSGNTIYF,TRBJ1-3,many,TRBV7-6,.
TGTGCCAGCAGCCGGTCGGGGGGCAATCAGCCCCAGCATTTT,CASSRSGGNQPQHF,TRBJ1-5,many,TRBV9,.
TGTGCCAGCAGAGATAGCGGAGGGGCGACCTACAATGAGCAGTTCTTC,CASRDSGGATYNEQFF,TRBJ2-1,many,TRBV2,.
TGCAGTGCTAGAGATGGGGCTAGGCCCACCTACGAGCAGTACTTC,CSARDGARPTYEQYF,TRBJ2-7,many,TRBV20-1,.
TGTGCCAGCAGCTTAGTCCAGGGCCCAGAGACCCAGTACTTC,CASSLVQGPETQYF,TRBJ2-5,few,TRBV7-2,.
TGTGCCAGCAGCTACGGACTAAAGAAAGAGACCCAGTACTTC,CASSYGLKKETQYF,TRBJ2-5,.,TRBV12-3/TRBV12-4,.
TGCGCCAGCAGCTCGGACATTACCCCCTACGAGCAGTACTTC,CASSSDITPYEQYF,TRBJ2-7,many,TRBV5-1,.
TGTGCCAGCAGCGGGACGGGCTCCTATAATTCACCCCTCCACTTT,CASSGTGSYNSPLHF,TRBJ1-6,many,TRBV7-6,.